Each of the 4 T cell receptor beta chains below was sequenced from the same sample in a study of cytomegalovirus exposure and HLA in healthy donors. The PCR employed 60 Vbeta primers together with 13 Jbeta primers. Sequencing used immunoSEQ multiplex PCR; TCRdb keeps in-frame clones, though not all of them. Found here are 100,000 to 130,000 clones, over 80% of them singletons; the top ten hold roughly 2.6%. Sequenced: PBMCs. The source is a man younger than 45 in good health and CMV-seropositive.

The chain has TRBV5-1 and TRBJ1-1; the D gene is possibly TRBD1 (6 bases). Germline loops: CDR1 SGHRS, CDR2 YFSETQ. This CDR3 region has 14 residues. V shed 0 bases and J shed 1 base, with 7 bases lying between them. The CDR3 DNA is TGCGCCAGCAGCTTGGTCAGGGGGAACACTGAAGCTTTCTTT. This gives the protein CASSLVRGNTEAFF.

The genes are TRBV7-9 and TRBJ1-5; D uncertain. CDR1 and CDR2 (germline): SEHNR, FQNEAQ (reference sequence). The CDR3 is 12 amino acids. Trimming shortened V by 3 bases and J by 5 bases, and 5 bases separated the two germline ends. The CDR3 loop reads CASSFRDQPQHF. The CDR3 DNA follows: TGTGCCAGCAGCTTCCGAGATCAGCCCCAGCATTTT.

V is TRBV5-8 and J is TRBJ2-7; a weak D match, TRBD1 (6 bases). This CDR3 region has 14 residues. CDR1 is SGHTS, CDR2 YDEGEE, per germline. The ends were cut back, 2 bases at V and 7 bases at J, with 16 bases in the middle. CDR3 sequence (DNA): TGTGCCAGCAGCTTCACGACGGGACATCTGGAGCAGTACTTC. This sequence encodes CASSFTTGHLEQYF.

The rearrangement links TRBV6-5 to TRBJ2-7; 7 nucleotides match TRBD1. With V trimmed by 6 bases and J by 6 bases, 14 bases remained unmatched. This CDR3 region has 15 residues. Germline CDR1 and CDR2: MNHEY and SVGAGI. CDR3 sequence: CASRLRQGKTSEQYF. CDR3 DNA sequence: TGTGCCAGCAGACTCCGACAGGGAAAAACGTCCGAGCAGTACTTC.